This T cell receptor (beta chain) originates from a study of T cell repertoires in cytomegalovirus infection (dated by TCRdb to between 2019 and 2020). About the full investigation: The HLA type of each donor mattered for the analysis, because public TCR beta signatures pointed to carriage of CMV infection along with the matching HLA type.

The junction carries 12 bases between V and J, which are trimmed by 2 bases and 4 bases respectively. The CDR3 runs 14 amino acids, cysteine and phenylalanine included. Left in the record is the CDR3 DNA by itself, 42 bases read in frame from the first base. The germline V gene provides CDR1 SGHRS and CDR2 YFSETQ. Comment on this clonotype: What this receptor recognizes is not known. Per-nucleotide qualities are absent, and no much larger clonotype sits a single base away.

Sequencing used an Illumina HiSeq 1500. TCRdb applied fastp at Q25 and MiXCR to the public reads, then kept only in-frame beta chains. Rows matching on CDR3 protein sequence are summarized as one entry with the most common DNA and genes. Across this sample there are roughly 600,000 distinct CDR3 sequences, with about 24% seen only once. The ten most abundant clones make up roughly 8% of the sample. The full study reports these points: In both this cohort and an independent roughly 360-donor cohort, the cumulative frequency of public TCR beta family members distinguished carriers of CMV infection plus the relevant HLA type. The ex vivo response was dominated by HLA-C-restricted CMV-specific TCR beta clonotypes, and the single most frequent clonotype in two of eight donors was supplied by these HLA-C-restricted clonotypes.

The clonotype comes from a human donor in good health (CMV status not recorded). Some clones in this sample may be carry-over from other donors' samples. Recombination joined TRBV5-1 with TRBJ1-1; no confident D gene assignment can be made. Source material: CD8+ T cells from PBMCs. The CDR3 loop reads CASSLNPQATEAFF. The DNA sequence is as follows: TGCGCCAGCAGCTTAAACCCTCAGGCCACTGAAGCTTTCTTT.